This TCR beta chain was sequenced in a study of T-cell reconstitution after alpha-beta-depleted transplantation in children (dated by TCRdb to about 2016). Looking at the study overall: Using TCR repertoire profiling, the study followed T-cell immune reconstitution in a quantitative way in children after TCRalphabeta/CD19-depleted allogeneic hematopoietic cell transplantation.

The library was obtained by PCR. Sequenced using an Illumina HiSeq 2500. To normalize quantification of the TCRbeta repertoire, the TCR libraries were built with molecular barcoding that relied on unique molecular identifiers. TCRdb reran the public reads through fastp at Q25 and MiXCR, keeping productive beta chains. Under each unique CDR3 protein, matching rows form one entry showing the most common genes and DNA. In this sample the table shows 250,000 to 300,000 distinct CDR3 sequences, 9.9% of which occur a single time. Clones ranked in the top ten supply over 9.5% of the sample. The CDR3 starts with the cysteine, ends with the phenylalanine, and has 14 residues. Solely the CDR3 DNA is kept, with 42 bases framed from the first base. CDR1 is given as DFQATT and CDR2 as SNEGSKA, both from the germline V gene (reference sequence). Ends trimmed: V by 3 bases, J by 7 bases; bases unmatched to a gene: 8.

This clonotype was seen repeatedly, ten times or more. Its antigen is currently not known. Base qualities were left out, and no much larger clone turns up one base away. The sequence links TRBV20-1 to TRBJ2-1, with TRBD2 matching 8 junction bases. The sample in question was PBMCs from the stem cell graft donor, obtained from the stem cell graft. The TCR comes from a human donor who donated a stem cell graft to a child with SCID. CDR3 reads: CSARPGGPVNEQFF. The nucleotide sequence reads TGCAGTGCTAGGCCGGGGGGGCCCGTGAATGAGCAGTTCTTC.